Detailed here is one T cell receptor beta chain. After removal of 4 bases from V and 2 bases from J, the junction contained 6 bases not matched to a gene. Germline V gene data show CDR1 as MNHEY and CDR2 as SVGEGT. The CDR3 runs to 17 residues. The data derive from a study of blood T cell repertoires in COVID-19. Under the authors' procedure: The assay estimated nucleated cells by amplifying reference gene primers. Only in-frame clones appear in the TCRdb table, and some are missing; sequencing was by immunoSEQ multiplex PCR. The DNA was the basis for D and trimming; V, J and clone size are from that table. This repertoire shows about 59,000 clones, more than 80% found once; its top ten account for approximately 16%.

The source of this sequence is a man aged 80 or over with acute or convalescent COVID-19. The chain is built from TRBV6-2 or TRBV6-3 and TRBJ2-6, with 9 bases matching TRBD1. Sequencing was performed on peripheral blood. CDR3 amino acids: CASSSGTGYPGANVLTF. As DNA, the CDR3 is TGTGCCAGCAGTTCCGGGACAGGGTATCCTGGGGCCAACGTCCTGACTTTC.